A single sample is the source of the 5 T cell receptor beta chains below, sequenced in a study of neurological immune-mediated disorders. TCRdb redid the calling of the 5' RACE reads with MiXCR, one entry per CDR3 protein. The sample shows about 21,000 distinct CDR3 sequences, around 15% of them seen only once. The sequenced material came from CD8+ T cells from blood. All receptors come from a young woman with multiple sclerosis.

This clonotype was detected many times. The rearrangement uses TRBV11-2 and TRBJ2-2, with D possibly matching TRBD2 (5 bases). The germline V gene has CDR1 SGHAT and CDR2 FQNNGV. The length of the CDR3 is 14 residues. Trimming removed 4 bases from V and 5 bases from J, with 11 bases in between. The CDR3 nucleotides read TGTGCCAGCAGCTCCCTGGGCGGGACCGGGGAGCTGTTTTTT. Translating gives CASSSLGGTGELFF.

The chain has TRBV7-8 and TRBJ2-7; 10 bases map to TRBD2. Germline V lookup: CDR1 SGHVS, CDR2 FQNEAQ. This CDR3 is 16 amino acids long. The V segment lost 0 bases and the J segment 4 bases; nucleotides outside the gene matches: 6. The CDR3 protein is CASSLASGLANYEQYF. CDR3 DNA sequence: TGTGCCAGCAGCTTAGCCTCGGGACTAGCGAATTACGAGCAGTACTTC. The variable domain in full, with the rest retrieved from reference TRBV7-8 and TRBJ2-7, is GAGVSQSPRYKVAKRGQDVALRCDPISGHVSLFWYQQALGQGPEFLTYFQNEAQLDKSGLPSDRFFAERPEGSVSTLKIQRTQQEDSAVYLCASSLASGLANYEQYFGPGTRLTVT.

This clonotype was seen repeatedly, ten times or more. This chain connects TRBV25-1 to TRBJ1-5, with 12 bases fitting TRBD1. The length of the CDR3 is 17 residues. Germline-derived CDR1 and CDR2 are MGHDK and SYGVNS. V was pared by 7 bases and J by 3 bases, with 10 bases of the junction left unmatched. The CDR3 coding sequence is TGTGCCAGCATATGCGGGACAGGGGGCCTTGACAATCAGCCCCAGCATTTT. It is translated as CASICGTGGLDNQPQHF.

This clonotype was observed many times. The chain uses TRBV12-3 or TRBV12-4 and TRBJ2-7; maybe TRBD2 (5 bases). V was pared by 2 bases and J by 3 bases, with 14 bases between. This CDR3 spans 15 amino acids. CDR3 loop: CASSLTASSNYEQYF. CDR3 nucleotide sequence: TGTGCCAGCAGTTTAACTGCTAGCTCGAACTACGAGCAGTACTTC.

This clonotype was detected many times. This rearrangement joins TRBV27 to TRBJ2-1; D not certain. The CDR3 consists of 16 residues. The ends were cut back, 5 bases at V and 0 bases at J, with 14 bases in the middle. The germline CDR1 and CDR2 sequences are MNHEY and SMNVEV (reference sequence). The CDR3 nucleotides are TGTGCCAGCAGTCTCTCACCCGAAAGCTCCTACAATGAGCAGTTCTTC. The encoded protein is CASSLSPESSYNEQFF.